The entry below gives a single TCR beta chain sequence along with its context. What it binds is unknown. The data stem from a study of beta chain features in type 1 diabetes. General study findings and limits: Patients' naive, central memory and regulatory TCRB repertoires appeared more alike than those of healthy donors. In all four CD4+ subsets, TCRB CDR3 length was significantly, moderately reduced in type 1 diabetes.

The CDR3 covers 16 residues. In germline, CDR1 is LGHNA, CDR2 YSLEER. V lost 1 base, J lost 2 bases, and 5 bases stayed unmatched. The authors sorted CD4+ naive, central memory, regulatory and stem cell-like memory cells via CD45RO/CCR7/CD25/CD127/CD95/CD27. What was sequenced were expressed TCRB transcripts, since all of the isolated RNA had been reverse transcribed. Data came from immunoSEQ multiplex PCR; TCRdb stores just in-frame clones and leaves some out. Seen here are about 180,000 clones, around an eighth observed once, and the top ten hold less than 0.7%. The material sequenced was central memory CD4+ T cells from blood. V usage is TRBV4-3 and J usage is TRBJ2-1; 7 bases align to TRBD2. The sequence derives from a woman aged 18-29 years in good health. DNA of the CDR3: TGCGCCAGCAGCCAAGGCTGGGGGAGGGCCTACAATGAGCAGTTCTTC. It translates to CASSQGWGRAYNEQFF.